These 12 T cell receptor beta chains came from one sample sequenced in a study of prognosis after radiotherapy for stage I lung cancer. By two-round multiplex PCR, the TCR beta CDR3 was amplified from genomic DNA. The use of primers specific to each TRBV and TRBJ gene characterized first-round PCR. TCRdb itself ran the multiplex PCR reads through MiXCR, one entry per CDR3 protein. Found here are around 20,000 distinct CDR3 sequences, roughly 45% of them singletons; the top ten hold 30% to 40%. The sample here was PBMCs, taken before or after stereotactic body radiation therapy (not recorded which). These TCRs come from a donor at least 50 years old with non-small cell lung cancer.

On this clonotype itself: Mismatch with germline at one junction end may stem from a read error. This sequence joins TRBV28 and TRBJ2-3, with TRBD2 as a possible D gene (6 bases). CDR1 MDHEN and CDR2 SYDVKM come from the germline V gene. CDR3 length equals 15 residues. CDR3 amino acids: CASGLSAAGTDTHYF. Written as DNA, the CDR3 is TGTGCCAGCGGACTATCGGCGGCGGGCACAGATACGCATTATTTT.

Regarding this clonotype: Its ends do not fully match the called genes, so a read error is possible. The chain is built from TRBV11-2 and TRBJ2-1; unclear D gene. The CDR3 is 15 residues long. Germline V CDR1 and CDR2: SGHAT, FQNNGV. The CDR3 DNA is TGTACCAGCAGCTTAGATCTGAGGCTCAACAATGAGCAGTTCTTC. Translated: CTSSLDLRLNNEQFF. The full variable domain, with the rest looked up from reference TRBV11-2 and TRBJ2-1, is EAGVAQSPRYKIIEKRQSVAFWCNPISGHATLYWYQQILGQGPKLLIQFQNNGVVDDSQLPKDRFSAERLKGVDSTLKIQPAKLEDSAVYLCTSSLDLRLNNEQFFGPGTRLTVL.

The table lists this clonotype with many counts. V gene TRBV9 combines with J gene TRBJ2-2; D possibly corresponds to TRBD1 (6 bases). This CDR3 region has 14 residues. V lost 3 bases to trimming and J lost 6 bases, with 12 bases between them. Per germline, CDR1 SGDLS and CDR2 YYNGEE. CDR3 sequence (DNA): TGTGCCAGCAGCGCAGGGGAGTGGGCCGGGGAGCTGTTTTTT. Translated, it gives CASSAGEWAGELFF.

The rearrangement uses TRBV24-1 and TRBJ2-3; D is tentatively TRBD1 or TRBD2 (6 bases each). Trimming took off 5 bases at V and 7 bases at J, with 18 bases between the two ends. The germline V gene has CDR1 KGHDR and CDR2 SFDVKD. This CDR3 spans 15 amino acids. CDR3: CATSGQAGGTYTQYF. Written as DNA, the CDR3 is TGTGCCACCAGTGGGCAAGCCGGGGGCACGTATACGCAGTATTTT.

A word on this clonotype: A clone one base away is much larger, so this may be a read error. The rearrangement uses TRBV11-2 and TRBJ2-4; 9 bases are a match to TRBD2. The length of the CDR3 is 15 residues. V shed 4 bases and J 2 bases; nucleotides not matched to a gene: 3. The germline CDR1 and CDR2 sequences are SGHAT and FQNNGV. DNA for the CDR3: TGTGCCAGCAGCTCCGCGGGGGGGTCCAAAAACATTCAGTACTTC. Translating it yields CASSSAGGSKNIQYF.

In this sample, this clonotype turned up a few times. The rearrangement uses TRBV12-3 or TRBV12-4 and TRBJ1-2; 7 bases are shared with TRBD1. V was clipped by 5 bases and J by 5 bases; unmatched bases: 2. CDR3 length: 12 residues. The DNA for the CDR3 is TGTGCCAGCAGTAAGACAGGGTATGGCTACACCTTC. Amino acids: CASSKTGYGYTF.

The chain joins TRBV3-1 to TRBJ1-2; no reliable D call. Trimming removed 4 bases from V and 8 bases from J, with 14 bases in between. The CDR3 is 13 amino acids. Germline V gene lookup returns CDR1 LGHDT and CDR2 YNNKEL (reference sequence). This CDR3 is CASSLRDREGYTF. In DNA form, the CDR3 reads TGTGCCAGCAGCCTGCGGGATAGAGAGGGCTACACCTTC.

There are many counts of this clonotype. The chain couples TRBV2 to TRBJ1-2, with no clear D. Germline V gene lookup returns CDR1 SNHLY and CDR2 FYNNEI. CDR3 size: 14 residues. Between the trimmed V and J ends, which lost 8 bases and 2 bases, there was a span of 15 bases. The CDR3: CASHRLVRNYGYTF. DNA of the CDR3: TGTGCCAGCCATCGACTGGTCAGGAACTATGGCTACACCTTC. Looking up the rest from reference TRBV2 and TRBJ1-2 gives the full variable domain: EPEVTQTPSHQVTQMGQEVILRCVPISNHLYFYWYRQILGQKVEFLVSFYNNEISEKSEIFDDQFSVERPDGSNFTLKIRSTKLEDSAMYFCASHRLVRNYGYTFGSGTRLTVV.

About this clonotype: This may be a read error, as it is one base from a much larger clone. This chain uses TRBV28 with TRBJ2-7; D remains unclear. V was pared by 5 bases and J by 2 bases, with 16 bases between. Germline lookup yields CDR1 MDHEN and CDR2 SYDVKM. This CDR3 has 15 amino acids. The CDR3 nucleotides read TGTGCCAGCAGTCCCTCTGTACAGAGCCCCTACGAGCAGTACTTC. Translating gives CASSPSVQSPYEQYF.

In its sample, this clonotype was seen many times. CDR3 region: CSRPGTVYNEQFF. The CDR3 DNA is TGCAGTAGACCCGGGACGGTTTACAATGAGCAGTTCTTC. The V call is TRBV20-1, the J call TRBJ2-1, with D perhaps assigned TRBD1 or TRBD2 (5 bases each). The CDR3 length is 13 residues. The germline V gene encodes CDR1 DFQATT and CDR2 SNEGSKA (reference sequence). Trimming took off 8 bases at V and 4 bases at J, with 15 bases between the two ends.

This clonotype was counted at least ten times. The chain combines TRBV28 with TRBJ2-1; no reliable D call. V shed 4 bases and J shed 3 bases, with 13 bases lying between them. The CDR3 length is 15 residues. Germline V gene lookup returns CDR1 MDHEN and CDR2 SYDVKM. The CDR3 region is CASSSPGSGYNEQFF. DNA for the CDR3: TGTGCCAGCAGTTCCCCGGGCTCGGGCTACAATGAGCAGTTCTTC.

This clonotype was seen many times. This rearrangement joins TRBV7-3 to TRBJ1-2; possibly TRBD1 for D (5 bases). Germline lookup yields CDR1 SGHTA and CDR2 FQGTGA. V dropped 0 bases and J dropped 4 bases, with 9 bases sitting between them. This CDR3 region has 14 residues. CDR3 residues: CASSLTGDGYGYTF. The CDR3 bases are TGTGCCAGCAGCTTAACGGGGGACGGCTATGGCTACACCTTC.